The 25 T cell receptor beta chains below were found in one sample sequenced in a study of blood T cell repertoires in COVID-19. Sequenced by immunoSEQ multiplex PCR; TCRdb stores in-frame clones only, minus some. The table lists around 300,000 clones, 86% of them singletons, with 2.1% in the top ten. Sequencing used peripheral blood. The receptors come from a woman aged 30 to 39 who had recovered from COVID-19.

With respect to this clone: Germline and junction disagree at one end, which may indicate a read error. The V call is TRBV2, the J call TRBJ1-1; D uncertain. This CDR3 spans 12 amino acids. Germline CDR1 SNHLY, CDR2 FYNNEI. CDR3 sequence reads: CVSMRINTEAFF. DNA for the CDR3: TGTGTCAGCATGAGGATAAACACTGAAGCTTTCTTT.

The chain combines TRBV5-1 with TRBJ2-1; 11 bases are shared with TRBD2. This CDR3 spans 14 amino acids. Germline V gives CDR1 SGHRS, CDR2 YFSETQ. V shed 4 bases and J 9 bases; nucleotides not matched to a gene: 6. The CDR3 DNA sequence: TGCGCCAGCAGCACCGTACTAGCGGGAGTTGAGCAGTTCTTC. This encodes CASSTVLAGVEQFF.

V usage is TRBV6-5 and J usage is TRBJ2-1; 8 bases are a match to TRBD1. V trimming: 2 bases; J trimming: 2 bases; junction bases outside the gene matches: 5. The V gene's germline CDR1 is MNHEY and CDR2 SVGAGI. The CDR3 consists of 16 residues. The CDR3 nucleotides are TGTGCCAGCAGTTACCCCGGGACAGGAGCCTACAATGAGCAGTTCTTC. Translating it yields CASSYPGTGAYNEQFF.

The rearrangement uses TRBV18 and TRBJ1-6, with no clear D. V lost 2 bases and J 2 bases, leaving 7 bases between the germline ends. The CDR3 length is 15 residues. Germline lookup yields CDR1 KGHSH and CDR2 LQKENI. The CDR3 nucleotides are TGTGCCAGCTCACCAGAGGGAACCTATAATTCACCCCTCCACTTT. Its protein product is CASSPEGTYNSPLHF. Together with reference TRBV18 and TRBJ1-6, the CDR3 gives the full variable domain: NAGVMQNPRHLVRRRGQEARLRCSPMKGHSHVYWYRQLPEEGLKFMVYLQKENIIDESGMPKERFSAEFPKEGPSILRIQQVVRGDSAAYFCASSPEGTYNSPLHFGNGTRLTVT.

The chain couples TRBV10-3 to TRBJ2-7; D ambiguous. V lost 3 bases and J lost 5, with 5 bases in between. The CDR3 extends over 11 amino acids. From germline, CDR1 is ENHRY and CDR2 SYGVKD. DNA of the CDR3: TGTGCCATCAGTGATTCAAACGAGCAGTACTTC. Protein: CAISDSNEQYF.

This clone has only a few counts. V gene TRBV3-1 (or the pseudogene TRBV3-2) combines with J gene TRBJ2-7; perhaps TRBD1 as D (5 bases). CDR3 length: 13 amino acids. Trimming left V 1 base short and J 5 bases short, with 9 bases between. CDR1 LGHDT and CDR2 YNNKEL come from the germline V gene (reference sequence). The CDR3 DNA is TGTGCCAGCAGCCAAGGGGGCGCCCACGAGCAGTACTTC. Its protein is CASSQGGAHEQYF.

Details on this clone: One junction end disagrees with the germline gene, perhaps due to a read error. The rearrangement links TRBV11-2 to TRBJ1-1; TRBD1 aligns across 10 bases. The V gene's germline CDR1 is SGHAT and CDR2 FQNNGV. The CDR3 has 16 residues. The CDR3 is CASSVDRGLSHTEAFF. DNA of the CDR3: TGTGCCAGCAGCGTAGACAGGGGGCTGTCGCACACTGAAGCTTTCTTT. Supplemented by reference TRBV11-2 and TRBJ1-1, the full variable domain reads EAGVAQSPRYKIIEKRQSVAFWCNPISGHATLYWYQQILGQGPKLLIQFQNNGVVDDSQLPKDRFSAERLKGVDSTLKIQPAKLEDSAVYLCASSVDRGLSHTEAFFGQGTRLTVV.

DNA of the CDR3: TGCGCCAGCAGCTTACATACAGGGTCTTATGAAGCTTTCTTT. This encodes CASSLHTGSYEAFF. The chain employs TRBV5-1 and TRBJ1-1; a weak D match, TRBD1 (6 bases). This CDR3 comprises 14 residues. The ends were cut back, 2 bases at V and 7 bases at J, with 15 bases in the middle. The germline CDR1 and CDR2 sequences are SGHRS and YFSETQ.

The rearrangement joins TRBV5-4 to TRBJ2-3; TRBD2 matches 9 bases. Losses at the gene ends were 4 bases for V and 3 bases for J; bases not matched to a gene: 6. This CDR3 has 15 residues. Germline V gene lookup returns CDR1 SGHNT and CDR2 YYREEE (reference sequence). DNA for the CDR3: TGTGCCAGCAGCGGCGGGGGGGCTGTGACAGATACGCAGTATTTT. It encodes CASSGGGAVTDTQYF.

The chain has TRBV6-2 or TRBV6-3 and TRBJ2-7; tentative D call: TRBD2 (5 bases). Trimming took 6 bases from V and 3 from J, leaving 21 bases between them. Germline values: CDR1 MNHEY, CDR2 SVGEGT. This CDR3 has 16 residues. The CDR3 sequence is CASSEGLAGKHYEQYF. The CDR3 bases are TGTGCCAGCAGCGAAGGACTCGCGGGTAAACACTACGAGCAGTACTTC.

The chain combines TRBV11-1 with TRBJ2-7, with 10 nucleotides matching TRBD1. The germline V gene encodes CDR1 SGHAT and CDR2 FQDESV (reference sequence). The ends lost 4 bases at V and 5 bases at J; junction bases unmatched: 5. The CDR3 loop spans 14 amino acids. The CDR3 region has the DNA TGTGCCAGCAGCTGGGACAGGGGAAGGCACGAGCAGTACTTC. It yields the protein CASSWDRGRHEQYF.

This chain connects TRBV9 to TRBJ1-3; no clear D. The ends were cut back, 0 bases at V and 4 bases at J, with 11 bases in the middle. The CDR3 contains 15 residues. Germline V gene lookup returns CDR1 SGDLS and CDR2 YYNGEE. The CDR3 nucleotides read TGTGCCAGCAGCGTAGGCTCCACTCTAGGAAACACCATATATTTT. Its protein is CASSVGSTLGNTIYF.

The J gene is TRBJ2-6, the V gene TRBV28; tentatively, D is TRBD2 (7 bases). The CDR3 contains 16 residues. Deletions cut 7 bases from V and 3 bases from J, with 16 bases between. CDR1 and CDR2 from the germline V gene are MDHEN and SYDVKM. The CDR3 spells CASTLGGAFGANVLTF. The CDR3 DNA reads TGTGCCAGCACACTTGGGGGGGCCTTTGGGGCCAACGTCCTGACTTTC. Complete variable domain (other parts from reference TRBV28 and TRBJ2-6): DVKVTQSSRYLVKRTGEKVFLECVQDMDHENMFWYRQDPGLGLRLIYFSYDVKMKEKGDIPEGYSVSREKKERFSLILESASTNQTSMYLCASTLGGAFGANVLTFGAGSRLTVL.

This chain uses TRBV13 with TRBJ2-3; 8 bases map to TRBD2. CDR3 length: 21 amino acids. Germline CDR1 PRHDT, CDR2 FYEKMQ (reference sequence). The V segment lost 1 base and the J segment 0 bases; nucleotides outside the gene matches: 18. In DNA, the CDR3 is TGTGCCAGCAGCTTAGTAGGTCGATGGCTAGCGGGTGATCCTAGCACAGATACGCAGTATTTT. The encoded protein is CASSLVGRWLAGDPSTDTQYF. Full variable domain (outside the CDR3, taken from reference TRBV13 and TRBJ2-3): AAGVIQSPRHLIKEKRETATLKCYPIPRHDTVYWYQQGPGQDPQFLISFYEKMQSDKGSIPDRFSAQQFSDYHSELNMSSLELGDSALYFCASSLVGRWLAGDPSTDTQYFGPGTRLTVL.

The V gene is TRBV6-5, the J gene TRBJ1-5, with 9 bases aligning to TRBD1. This CDR3 has 16 amino acids. V lost 2 bases to trimming and J lost 6 bases; unmatched junction nucleotides: 8. The germline V gene has CDR1 MNHEY and CDR2 SVGAGI. CDR3 bases: TGTGCCAGCAGTTACAAGGACAGGGGTGTGGTTCAGCCCCAGCATTTT. It codes for CASSYKDRGVVQPQHF.

V is TRBV19 and J is TRBJ1-1, with 7 bases aligning to TRBD1. V shed 8 bases, J shed 1 base, and the junction held 10 bases outside the gene matches. This CDR3 spans 15 amino acids. Germline V lookup: CDR1 LNHDA, CDR2 SQIVND (reference sequence). CDR3 in amino acids: CASGRQGGRNTEAFF. The CDR3 DNA reads as TGTGCCAGTGGGAGACAGGGAGGACGGAACACTGAAGCTTTCTTT.

The J gene is TRBJ2-2, the V gene TRBV7-9; D perhaps matches TRBD1 (6 bases). The CDR3 consists of 16 residues. Germline V lookup: CDR1 SEHNR, CDR2 FQNEAQ (reference sequence). V was trimmed by 3 bases and J by 5 bases, leaving 16 bases between them. Written as DNA, the CDR3 is TGTGCCAGCAGCTTCCCGCAGGGGCCGACAACCGGGGAGCTGTTTTTT. Protein product: CASSFPQGPTTGELFF.

The J gene is TRBJ2-2, the V gene TRBV24-1; TRBD2 aligns across 9 bases. V trimming: 6 bases; J trimming: 3 bases; junction bases outside the gene matches: 7. The CDR3 length is 16 residues. The germline gives CDR1 KGHDR, CDR2 SFDVKD. The CDR3 region has the DNA TGTGCCACCAGTCCTGGCGGGGGGGAGGACACCGGGGAGCTGTTTTTT. Amino acid sequence: CATSPGGGEDTGELFF.

V gene TRBV2 combines with J gene TRBJ2-7; tentative D call: TRBD2 (5 bases). The CDR3 covers 13 residues. V gave up 4 bases and J gave up 4 bases, with 11 bases separating them. CDR1 SNHLY and CDR2 FYNNEI come from the germline V gene. Here the CDR3 DNA reads TGTGCCAGCAGTGTGGAGGCCGGGTACGAGCAGTACTTC. Translating it yields CASSVEAGYEQYF.

This clone was recorded once. This rearrangement joins TRBV5-6 to TRBJ1-2; D is perhaps TRBD1 (5 bases). This CDR3 contains 15 residues. CDR1 is SGHDT, CDR2 YYEEEE, per germline. V was trimmed by 3 bases and J by 4 bases, leaving 16 bases between them. CDR3: CASSSRVQGGYGYTF. The CDR3 DNA follows: TGTGCCAGCAGCTCCCGGGTGCAGGGAGGCTATGGCTACACCTTC.

Turning to this clone: The junction shows a germline mismatch at one end, possibly a read error. The chain couples TRBV6-5 to TRBJ2-7, with 7 bases identical to TRBD2. There are 16 residues in the CDR3. CDR1 MNHEY and CDR2 SVGAGI come from the germline V gene. CDR3 sequence: CASSSARTSTSSEQYF. The CDR3 nucleotides read TGTGCCAGCAGTTCCGCTAGGACTAGTACCTCCTCCGAGCAGTACTTC.

This clone occurred a few times. The chain recombines TRBV6-5 with TRBJ1-5, with D hard to call. Trimming removed 6 bases from V and 2 bases from J, with 8 bases in between. The V gene's germline CDR1 is MNHEY and CDR2 SVGAGI. This CDR3 contains 13 residues. DNA for the CDR3: TGTGCCAGCAGGGGGAGCCGCAATCAGCCCCAGCATTTT. Encoded protein: CASRGSRNQPQHF.

V gene TRBV19 combines with J gene TRBJ2-7; 7 bases map to TRBD1. The trim removed 5 bases at V and 2 bases at J, leaving 3 bases unmatched. Germline lookup yields CDR1 LNHDA and CDR2 SQIVND (reference sequence). There are 13 residues in the CDR3. The CDR3 here is CASSPTGTYEQYF. In DNA form, the CDR3 reads TGTGCCAGTAGTCCGACAGGGACCTACGAGCAGTACTTC.

The chain uses TRBV5-6 and TRBJ1-2; 9 bases match TRBD1. J was trimmed by 4 bases and V by 4 bases; bases with no gene match: 8. This CDR3 contains 15 residues. Germline CDR1 is SGHDT and CDR2 is YYEEEE. Here the CDR3 DNA reads TGTGCCAGCAGCCCGACCGGGACAGGGCTCTATGGCTACACCTTC. Amino acid sequence: CASSPTGTGLYGYTF.

CDR3 residues: CASSLRQLMNTEAFF. The CDR3 coding sequence is TGTGCCAGCAGTTTAAGACAGCTCATGAACACTGAAGCTTTCTTT. This chain uses TRBV28 with TRBJ1-1; TRBD1 might be the D (5 bases). CDR3 size: 15 residues. Per germline, CDR1 MDHEN and CDR2 SYDVKM. Trimming removed 2 bases from V and 0 bases from J, with 10 bases in between.